This T cell receptor beta chain was recorded in a study of blood T cell repertoires in COVID-19. Background on the study: COVID-19 samples collected from the United States, Italy and Spain covered acute and convalescent phases. Sources were T cells, B-cell-depleted T cells, or PBMCs; the material itself was cDNA or gDNA.

The CDR3 has 16 amino acids. Germline V gene sequence: CDR1 MNHEY, CDR2 SMNVEV (reference sequence). Unmatched junction bases numbered 10, after V lost 5 bases and J lost 5 bases. Methods used by the authors: The authors estimated nucleated cell counts from reference gene primer amplification. Profiled with immunoSEQ multiplex PCR; TCRdb holds only in-frame clones, not every one. V and J calls and clone size come straight from that table; D and trimming were deduced from the DNA. The data show under 60,000 clones, about three quarters seen once. The specimen was peripheral blood. The source is a human donor with active or convalescent COVID-19. The donor label of this sample is uncertain. The rearrangement joins TRBV27 to TRBJ2-5; 11 nucleotides line up with TRBD2. This chain's CDR3 is CASSTLAGGGGETQYF. The CDR3 bases are TGTGCCAGCAGTACCTTAGCGGGAGGGGGGGGCGAGACCCAGTACTTC.